The source of this T cell receptor beta chain is a study of regulatory T cells in long-lasting Graves disease (dated by TCRdb to 2020 to 2022). Study-wide context: Patients with newly diagnosed Graves' disease had been on antithyroid drugs for under 3 months. Patients with persistent Graves' disease were compared with patients with newly diagnosed Graves' disease using TCR sequencing and RNA sequencing of peripheral blood. The study took place in China and was registered as a clinical trial. A total of around 35 samples underwent TCR sequencing: about 13 from persistent and roughly 20 from newly diagnosed Graves' disease patients.

Reading from cysteine to phenylalanine, the CDR3 counts 16 amino acids. Of all the DNA, just the CDR3 is kept, 48 bases in frame from base 1. Taken from the germline V gene, the CDR1 and CDR2 loops are SGHRS and YFSETQ. V sheds 7 bases and J sheds 2 bases, leaving 20 bases between their ends. General conclusions and limits of the study: Patients with persistent disease shared more public clonotypes (approximately 2,500) than newly diagnosed patients did (about 970). Peripheral blood alone was examined, since thyroid tissue, which constituted the primary lesion, could not be accessed. Only the TCR beta chain was sequenced and analyzed. Compared with newly diagnosed patients, persistent Graves' disease patients had lower TCR Shannon entropy and fewer highly expanded clones, which suggests clonal expansion. As a limitation, the authors acknowledged that the small sample size may reduce accuracy. TRBV28, TRBJ1-2 and TRBJ2-5 were preferentially used in persistent disease, while TRBV20-1 and TRBJ2-1 were favored in newly diagnosed disease.

This sample's time point label indicates: newly diagnosed GD, antithyroid drugs for less than 3 months. RNA was extracted from PBMCs in TRIzol for both TCR sequencing and RNA sequencing. Graves' disease was diagnosed according to American Thyroid Association guidelines. Patients for the study were recruited at an endocrinology department in Xi'an, China. Each patient gave 7 to 9.5 milliliters of peripheral blood, collected in an EDTA anticoagulant tube. Ficoll Paque Plus density gradient separation was used to isolate PBMCs, and no further T cell sorting was performed. An Agilent 2100 Bioanalyzer and agarose gel were used to check RNA quality, and a NanoDrop 2000 was used to measure RNA concentration. The library was prepared using multiplex PCR. Sequencing took place on an Illumina HiSeq 4000. TCR beta libraries were built with iRepertoire HTBI primers and Arm-PCR amplification of CDR3 regions. Before sequencing, the PCR products underwent gel purification. The source study handled its data this way. Gene usage analysis of CDR3 amino acid clonotypes relied on the 55 to 80 TRBV and about 15 TRBJ segments identified across samples. COPE and FqMerger were used to merge filtered high-quality paired reads into contigs. Contigs were aligned with BLAST to IMGT TRBV, TRBD and TRBJ reference genes, and CDR3 was defined per IMGT. Any clonotype with a frequency above 0.1% was classified as a highly expanded clone. Shannon entropy was used to measure repertoire diversity, and the Gini coefficient was used to measure V-J evenness. A clonotype found in more than one individual was treated as public. TCRdb passed the public sequencing reads through fastp at Q25 and MiXCR, retaining productive beta sequences. Here each entry gathers all rows of one CDR3 protein and keeps the most common genes and DNA. These V and J calls rely on TCRdb rather than the paper's analysis. The sample table records more than 450,000 distinct CDR3 sequences; 15% to 20% of these occur just once. The ten largest clonotypes hold more than 10% of the sample.

As concerns this clonotype: Its recognized antigen is unknown. This may arise from a read error, as a much more abundant clone is one base away.

The same data also went into a second study, on T cells in Graves' hyperthyroidism and ophthalmopathy. The second paper states: A patient counted as having stable Graves' hyperthyroidism if no progression to ophthalmopathy occurred over 18 months of follow-up. Hyperthyroidism patients were newly diagnosed, had a disease duration of under 2 months, and were aged 18 to 65 years. The study excluded patients with uncontrolled infections, other autoimmune diseases, pregnancy or lactation. Clinical symptoms, serum thyroxine and TRAb, thyroid ultrasound, and orbital computed tomography formed the basis for the diagnoses. The TCR CDR3 was subjected to a first round of RT-PCR using the HTBI primer set and the Qiagen OneStep RT-PCR kit. Blood samples also contained most of the expanded thyroid clonotypes (frequency above 0.001), which suggests that blood repertoires may reflect thyroid immune responses. A 13 V-J signature model separated ophthalmopathy from stable hyperthyroidism, with about 88% sensitivity and about 81% specificity in cross-validation and 80%/75% in testing. In validation, progression to ophthalmopathy was predicted by the model with 65% to 71% sensitivity and roughly 72% specificity, a median of 6.5 months before onset. A discovery cohort of roughly 100 patients, 43 with Graves' ophthalmopathy and approximately 60 with stable Graves' hyperthyroidism, was used to find distinguishing TCR V-J signatures. An independent validation cohort of about 19 hyperthyroidism patients and 17 patients who later progressed to ophthalmopathy tested prospective prediction of ophthalmopathy. The 100 discovery patients were randomly split 7:3 into training and test sets. Thyroid tissue and blood T-cell repertoires from more than 5 Graves' hyperthyroidism patients were also compared in the study. Following sampling, methimazole starting at 30 mg daily was given to hyperthyroidism patients, and high-dose intravenous methylprednisolone was given to ophthalmopathy patients. The libraries were constructed in a second round of multiplex PCR and then size-selected and purified. The libraries were sequenced on an Illumina HiSeq2000 using paired-end 100 bp reads. SOAPnuke was used to process the raw data, with reads discarded if the reads contained adapters or uncalled bases, had a mean Phred below 15, or lacked an exact constant-primer or identifier match. High-quality paired reads were merged using COPE v1.2.5, and each unique nucleotide sequence was defined as a clonotype. MiTCR v1.1 was used to align clonotypes to the IMGT TRBV, TRBD and TRBJ reference segments. The analysis was restricted to V-J combinations with a frequency above 0.0001, which together covered 99% to 99.2% of the repertoires. The TCS score was defined as F50 (clonal expansion) divided by E x V (chaos), with BLOSUM62-based TCRdist calculated between CDR3 peptides within each V-J. Welch's t-statistics and random forest reduced approximately 520 V-J features to fewer than 15, which were used in a naive Bayes classifier (R e1071). Sample size was not statistically predetermined, and blinding of investigators to group allocation was not performed. According to the paper, TCR Vbeta CDR3 sequencing was carried out on 135 peripheral blood samples, which came from 40 to 45 ophthalmopathy, around 74 hyperthyroidism and approximately 17 progressor patients.

This receptor chain uses TRBV5-1 and TRBJ2-3; the best D guess is TRBD1, with 6 bases matching. The sequenced sample was peripheral blood mononuclear cells (PBMCs), obtained at new diagnosis, from a patient treated with antithyroid drugs. This sequence was found in a middle-aged man with Graves disease. Donor details come from another sample of the same person, matched by shared clones. The CDR3 here reads CASGPGTYPITDTQYF. The nucleotide sequence is TGCGCCAGCGGCCCGGGGACATACCCTATCACAGATACGCAGTATTTT. This CDR3, with the reference TRBV5-1 and TRBJ2-3 proteins standing in past its ends, gives the full variable domain KAGVTQTPRYLIKTRGQQVTLSCSPISGHRSVSWYQQTPGQGLQFLFEYFSETQRNKGNFPGRFSGRQFSNSRSEMNVSTLELGDSALYLCASGPGTYPITDTQYFGPGTRLTVL.